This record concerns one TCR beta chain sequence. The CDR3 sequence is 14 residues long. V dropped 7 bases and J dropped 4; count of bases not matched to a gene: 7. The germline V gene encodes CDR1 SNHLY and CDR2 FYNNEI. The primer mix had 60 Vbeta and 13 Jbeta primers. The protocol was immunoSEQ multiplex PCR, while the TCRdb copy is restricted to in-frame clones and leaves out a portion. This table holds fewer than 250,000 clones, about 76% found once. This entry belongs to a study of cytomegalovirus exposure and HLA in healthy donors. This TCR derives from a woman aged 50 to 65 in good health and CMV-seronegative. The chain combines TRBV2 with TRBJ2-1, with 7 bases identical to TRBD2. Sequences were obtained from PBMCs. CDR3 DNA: TGTGCCAGCAAGTCTAGCGGCGATTACAATGAGCAGTTCTTC. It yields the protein CASKSSGDYNEQFF.